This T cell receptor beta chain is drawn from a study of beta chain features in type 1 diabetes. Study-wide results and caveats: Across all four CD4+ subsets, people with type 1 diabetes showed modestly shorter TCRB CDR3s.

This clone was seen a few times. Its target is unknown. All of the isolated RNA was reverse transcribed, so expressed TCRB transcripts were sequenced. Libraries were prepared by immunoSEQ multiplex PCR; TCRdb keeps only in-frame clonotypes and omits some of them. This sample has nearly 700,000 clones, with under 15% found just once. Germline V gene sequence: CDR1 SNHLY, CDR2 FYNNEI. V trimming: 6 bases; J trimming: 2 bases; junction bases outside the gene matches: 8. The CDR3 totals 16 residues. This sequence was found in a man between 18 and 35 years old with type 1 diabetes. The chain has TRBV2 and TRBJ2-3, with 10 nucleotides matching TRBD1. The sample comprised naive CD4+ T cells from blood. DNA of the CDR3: TGTGCCAGCAGGTGGGGACAGGGGAAGTTCACAGATACGCAGTATTTT. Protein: CASRWGQGKFTDTQYF.